Included here is one TCR beta chain sequence, with context. What it binds is not known. The sample belongs to a study of EBV T-cell therapy then PD-1 blockade in nasopharyngeal carcinoma. The treatment is: AdE1-LMPpoly-expanded autologous EBV-specific T-cell therapy followed by anti-PD-1 nivolumab. Looked up from germline, CDR1 is SEHNR and CDR2 is FQNEAQ (reference sequence). Trimming took off 3 bases at V and 4 bases at J, with 18 bases between the two ends. CDR3 length: 16 amino acids. Profiled with immunoSEQ multiplex PCR; TCRdb holds only in-frame clones, not every one. The sample holds 15,000 to 20,000 clones; 84% are singletons and the top ten take around 30%.

Sample: CD8+ T cells from blood, taken at roughly day 35 from a patient whose treatment included autologous EBV-specific T cells and nivolumab. This TCR was sampled from a middle-aged man with nasopharyngeal carcinoma. The V gene is TRBV7-9, the J gene TRBJ1-2; the D is unclear. In DNA form, the CDR3 reads TGTGCCAGCAGCTTGGGGAGGGAGGTCCTCGGCTATGGCTACACCTTC. Translating it yields CASSLGREVLGYGYTF.